One sample yielded the 6 T cell receptor beta chains listed below, sequenced in a study of technical replicates of blood from a handful of donors. Here immunoSEQ multiplex PCR was the method, and the copy in TCRdb shows in-frame clones only, minus some. This repertoire shows about 76,000 clones, about 91% found once; its top ten account for approximately 0.25%. The sample taken for sequencing was T cells isolated from PBMCs. Receptor source: a human donor in good health.

CDR3 sequence (DNA): TGTGCCAGCAGTTTATCGTCCCCCGGGAGTGAGCAAGAGACCCAGTACTTC. Its protein is CASSLSSPGSEQETQYF. The chain has TRBV28 and TRBJ2-5, with D tentatively TRBD2 (6 bases). CDR3 length: 17 amino acids. Germline V gene sequence: CDR1 MDHEN, CDR2 SYDVKM. Trimming took 1 base from V and 2 from J, leaving 17 bases between them.

The chain has TRBV5-6 and TRBJ2-3, with TRBD2 matching over 8 bases. Trimming removed 5 bases from V and 2 bases from J; junction bases left unmatched: 10. From germline, CDR1 is SGHDT and CDR2 YYEEEE. The CDR3 length is 16 residues. CDR3 in amino acids: CASSLTSGGPTDTQYF. The CDR3 DNA reads as TGTGCCAGCAGTCTAACCAGCGGGGGACCCACAGATACGCAGTATTTT.

The chain couples TRBV27 to TRBJ1-5; perhaps TRBD1 as D (6 bases). V was shortened by 6 bases and J by 4 bases, with 10 bases between the two germline ends. CDR1 and CDR2 (germline): MNHEY, SMNVEV (reference sequence). This CDR3 spans 13 amino acids. The CDR3 sequence is CASRGHENQPQHF. Here the CDR3 DNA reads TGTGCCAGCAGGGGACATGAGAATCAGCCCCAGCATTTT.

V usage is TRBV7-8 and J usage is TRBJ2-3; 9 bases map to TRBD1. This CDR3 is 14 amino acids long. With V trimmed by 1 base and J by 4 bases, 0 bases remained unmatched. In germline, CDR1 is SGHVS, CDR2 FQNEAQ. The CDR3 DNA is TGTGCCAGCAGCTTAGGACAGGGGGCAGATACGCAGTATTTT. This sequence encodes CASSLGQGADTQYF.

This chain connects TRBV7-9 to TRBJ2-3; maybe TRBD1 (6 bases). V lost 5 bases to trimming and J lost 1 base, with 7 bases between them. The CDR3 totals 13 residues. Germline CDR1 SEHNR, CDR2 FQNEAQ (reference sequence). The CDR3 DNA follows: TGTGCCAGCAGCCGGACAGGCACAGATACGCAGTATTTT. Amino acids: CASSRTGTDTQYF.

This sequence joins TRBV7-6 and TRBJ1-1, with 10 bases that match TRBD1. In germline, CDR1 is SGHVS, CDR2 FNYEAQ. V lost 2 bases, J lost 4 bases, and 4 bases stayed unmatched. CDR3 length equals 15 residues. The CDR3 DNA reads TGTGCCAGCAGCTTAATGACAGGGGGCTCCACTGAAGCTTTCTTT. Its translation is CASSLMTGGSTEAFF.